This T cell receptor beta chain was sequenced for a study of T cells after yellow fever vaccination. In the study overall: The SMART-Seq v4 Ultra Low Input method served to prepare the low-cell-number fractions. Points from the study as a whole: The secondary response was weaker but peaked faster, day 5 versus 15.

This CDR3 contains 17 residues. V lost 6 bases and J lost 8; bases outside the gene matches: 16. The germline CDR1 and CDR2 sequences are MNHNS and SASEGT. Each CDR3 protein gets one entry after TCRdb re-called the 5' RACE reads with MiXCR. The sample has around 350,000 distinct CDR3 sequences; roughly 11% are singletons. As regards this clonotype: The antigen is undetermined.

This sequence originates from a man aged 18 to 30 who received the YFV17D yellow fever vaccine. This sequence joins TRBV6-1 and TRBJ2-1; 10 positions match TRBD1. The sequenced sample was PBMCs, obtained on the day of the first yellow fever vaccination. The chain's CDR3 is CASSQKGTGALRDEQFF. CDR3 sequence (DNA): TGTGCCAGCAGCCAAAAAGGGACAGGGGCCTTACGGGATGAGCAGTTCTTC.